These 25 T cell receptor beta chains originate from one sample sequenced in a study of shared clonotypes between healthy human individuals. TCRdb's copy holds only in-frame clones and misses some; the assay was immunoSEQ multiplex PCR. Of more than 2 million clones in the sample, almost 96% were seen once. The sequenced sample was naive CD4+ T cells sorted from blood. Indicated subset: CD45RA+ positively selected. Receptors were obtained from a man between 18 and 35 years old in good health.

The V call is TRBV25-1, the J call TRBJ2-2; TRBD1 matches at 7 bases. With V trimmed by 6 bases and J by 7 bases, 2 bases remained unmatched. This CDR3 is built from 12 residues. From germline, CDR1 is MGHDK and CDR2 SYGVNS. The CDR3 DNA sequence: TGTGCCAGCAGCCCAGGGGGCGGGGAGCTGTTTTTT. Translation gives CASSPGGGELFF. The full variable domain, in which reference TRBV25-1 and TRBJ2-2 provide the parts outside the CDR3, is EADIYQTPRYLVIGTGKKITLECSQTMGHDKMYWYQQDPGMELHLIHYSYGVNSTEKGDLSSESTVSRIRTEHFPLTLESARPSHTSQYLCASSPGGGELFFGEGSRLTVL.

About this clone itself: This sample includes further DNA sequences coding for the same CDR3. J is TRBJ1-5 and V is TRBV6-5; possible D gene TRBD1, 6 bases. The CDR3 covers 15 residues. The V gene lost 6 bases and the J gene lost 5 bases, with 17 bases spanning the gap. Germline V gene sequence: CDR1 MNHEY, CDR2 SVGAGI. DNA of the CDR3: TGTGCCAGCAGGGTAACAGGGTCGGTAGATCAGCCCCAGCATTTT. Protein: CASRVTGSVDQPQHF.

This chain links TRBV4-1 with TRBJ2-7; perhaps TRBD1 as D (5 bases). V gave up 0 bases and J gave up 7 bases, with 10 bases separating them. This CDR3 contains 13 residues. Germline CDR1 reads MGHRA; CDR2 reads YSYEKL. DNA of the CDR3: TGCGCCAGCAGCCAAGATGCAGGGCGAGAGCAGTACTTC. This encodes CASSQDAGREQYF.

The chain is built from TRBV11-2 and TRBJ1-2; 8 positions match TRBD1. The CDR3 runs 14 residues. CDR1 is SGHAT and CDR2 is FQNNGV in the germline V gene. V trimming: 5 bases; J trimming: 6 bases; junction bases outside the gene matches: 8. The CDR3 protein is CASSPTGQGDGYTF. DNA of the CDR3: TGTGCCAGCAGCCCTACTGGACAGGGTGATGGCTACACCTTC.

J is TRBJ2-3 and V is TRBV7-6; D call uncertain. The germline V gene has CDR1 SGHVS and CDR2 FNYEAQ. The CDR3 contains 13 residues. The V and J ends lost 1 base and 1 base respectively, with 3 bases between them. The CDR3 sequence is CASSLVRTDTQYF. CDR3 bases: TGTGCCAGCAGCTTAGTCCGCACAGATACGCAGTATTTT.

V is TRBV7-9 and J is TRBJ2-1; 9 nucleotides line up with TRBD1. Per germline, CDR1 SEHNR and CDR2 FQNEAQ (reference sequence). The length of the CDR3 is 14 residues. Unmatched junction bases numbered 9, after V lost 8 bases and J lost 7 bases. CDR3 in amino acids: CASLTGTGTNEQFF. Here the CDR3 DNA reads TGTGCCAGCCTTACCGGGACAGGGACAAATGAGCAGTTCTTC.

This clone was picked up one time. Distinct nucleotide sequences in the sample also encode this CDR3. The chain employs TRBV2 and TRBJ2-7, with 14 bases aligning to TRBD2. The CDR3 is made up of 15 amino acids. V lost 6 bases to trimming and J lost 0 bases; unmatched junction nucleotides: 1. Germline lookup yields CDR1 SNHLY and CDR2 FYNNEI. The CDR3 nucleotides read TGTGCCAGCAGAGGGACTAGCGGGAGCTCCTACGAGCAGTACTTC. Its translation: CASRGTSGSSYEQYF.

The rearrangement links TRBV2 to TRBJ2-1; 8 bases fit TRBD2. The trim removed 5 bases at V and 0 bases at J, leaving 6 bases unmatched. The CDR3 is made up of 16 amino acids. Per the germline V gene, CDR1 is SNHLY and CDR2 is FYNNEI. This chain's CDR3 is CASSPRAGASYNEQFF. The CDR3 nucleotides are TGTGCCAGCAGTCCCCGAGCGGGGGCCTCCTACAATGAGCAGTTCTTC.

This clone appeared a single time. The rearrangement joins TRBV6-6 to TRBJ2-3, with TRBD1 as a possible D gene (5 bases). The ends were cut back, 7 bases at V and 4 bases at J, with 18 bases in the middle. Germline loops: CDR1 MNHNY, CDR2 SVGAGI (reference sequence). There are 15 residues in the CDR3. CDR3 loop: CASIHLLGLADTQYF. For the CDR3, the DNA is TGTGCCAGCATCCACTTGTTGGGGCTAGCAGATACGCAGTATTTT.

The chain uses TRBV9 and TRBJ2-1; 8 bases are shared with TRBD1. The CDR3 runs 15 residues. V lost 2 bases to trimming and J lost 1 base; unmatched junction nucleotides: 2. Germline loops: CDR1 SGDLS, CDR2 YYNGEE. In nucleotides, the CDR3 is TGTGCCAGCAGCGTCGACAGGGGTTCCTACAATGAGCAGTTCTTC. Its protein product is CASSVDRGSYNEQFF.

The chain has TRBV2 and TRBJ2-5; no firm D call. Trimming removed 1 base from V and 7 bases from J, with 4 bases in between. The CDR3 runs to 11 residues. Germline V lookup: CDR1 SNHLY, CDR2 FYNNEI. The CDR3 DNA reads TGTGCCAGCAGTGAAGAGGGGACCCAGTACTTC. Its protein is CASSEEGTQYF. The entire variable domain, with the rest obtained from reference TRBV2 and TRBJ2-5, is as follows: EPEVTQTPSHQVTQMGQEVILRCVPISNHLYFYWYRQILGQKVEFLVSFYNNEISEKSEIFDDQFSVERPDGSNFTLKIRSTKLEDSAMYFCASSEEGTQYFGPGTRLLVL.

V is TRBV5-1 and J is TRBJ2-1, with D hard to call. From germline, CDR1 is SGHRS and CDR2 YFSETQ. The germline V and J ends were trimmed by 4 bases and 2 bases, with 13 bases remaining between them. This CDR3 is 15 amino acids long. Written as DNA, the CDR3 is TGCGCCAGCAGCACCGGACCCGGTGCCTACAATGAGCAGTTCTTC. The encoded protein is CASSTGPGAYNEQFF.

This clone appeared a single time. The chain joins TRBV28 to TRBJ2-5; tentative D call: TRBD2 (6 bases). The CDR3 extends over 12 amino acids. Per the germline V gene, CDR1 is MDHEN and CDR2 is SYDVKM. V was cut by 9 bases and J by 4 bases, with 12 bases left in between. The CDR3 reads CARREGRETQYF. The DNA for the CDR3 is TGTGCCAGGCGGGAAGGAAGAGAGACCCAGTACTTC.

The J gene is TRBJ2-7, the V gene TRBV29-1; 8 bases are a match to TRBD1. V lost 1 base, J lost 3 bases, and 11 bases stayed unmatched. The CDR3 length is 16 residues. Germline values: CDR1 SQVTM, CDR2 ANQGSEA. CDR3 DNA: TGCAGCGTTGAAGGTCGAAGGGGACAGGAGAACTACGAGCAGTACTTC. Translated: CSVEGRRGQENYEQYF.

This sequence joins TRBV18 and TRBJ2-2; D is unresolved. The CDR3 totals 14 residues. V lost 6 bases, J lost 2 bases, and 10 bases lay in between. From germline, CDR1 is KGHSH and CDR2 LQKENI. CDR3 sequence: CASSSRRNTGELFF. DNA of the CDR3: TGTGCCAGCTCTAGCCGTAGAAACACCGGGGAGCTGTTTTTT.

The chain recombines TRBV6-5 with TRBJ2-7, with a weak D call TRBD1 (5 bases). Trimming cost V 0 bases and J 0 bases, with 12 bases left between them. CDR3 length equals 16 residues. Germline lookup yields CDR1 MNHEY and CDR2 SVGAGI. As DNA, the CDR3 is TGTGCCAGCAGTTACTCGGGGCTGAGTAGCTCCTACGAGCAGTACTTC. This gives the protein CASSYSGLSSSYEQYF.

The CDR3 region has the DNA TGTGCCAGCAGCTGGGACAGGGGGTCCTACGAGCAGTACTTC. Amino acid sequence: CASSWDRGSYEQYF. The chain joins TRBV11-2 to TRBJ2-7, with 11 positions matching TRBD1. Unmatched junction bases numbered 0, after V lost 4 bases and J lost 1 base. Germline V gene lookup returns CDR1 SGHAT and CDR2 FQNNGV. This CDR3 region has 14 residues.

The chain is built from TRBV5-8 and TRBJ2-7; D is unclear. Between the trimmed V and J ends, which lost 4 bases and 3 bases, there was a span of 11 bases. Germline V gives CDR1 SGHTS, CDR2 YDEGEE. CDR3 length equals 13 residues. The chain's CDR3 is CASSLKPGYEQYF. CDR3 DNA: TGTGCCAGCAGCCTGAAACCAGGCTACGAGCAGTACTTC.

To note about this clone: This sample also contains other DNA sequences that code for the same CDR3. CDR3 nucleotide sequence: TGTGCCAGCAGCGGAAGACAGGGAGGAGAAAAACTGTTTTTT. Amino acid sequence: CASSGRQGGEKLFF. This chain uses TRBV9 with TRBJ1-4; 7 bases fit TRBD1. The junction had 7 bases not matched to a gene; V was cut back by 3 bases and J by 8 bases. The CDR3 length is 14 residues. CDR1 and CDR2 from the germline V gene are SGDLS and YYNGEE. Using reference TRBV9 and TRBJ1-4 for the parts outside the CDR3, the full variable domain is DSGVTQTPKHLITATGQRVTLRCSPRSGDLSVYWYQQSLDQGLQFLIQYYNGEERAKGNILERFSAQQFPDLHSELNLSSLELGDSALYFCASSGRQGGEKLFFGSGTQLSVL.

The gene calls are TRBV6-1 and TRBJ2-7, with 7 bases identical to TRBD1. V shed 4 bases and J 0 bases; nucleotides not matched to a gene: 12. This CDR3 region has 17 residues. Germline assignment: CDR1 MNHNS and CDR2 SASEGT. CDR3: CASSGGSRQGFSYEQYF. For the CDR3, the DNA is TGTGCCAGCAGTGGGGGGAGTAGACAGGGATTCTCCTACGAGCAGTACTTC.

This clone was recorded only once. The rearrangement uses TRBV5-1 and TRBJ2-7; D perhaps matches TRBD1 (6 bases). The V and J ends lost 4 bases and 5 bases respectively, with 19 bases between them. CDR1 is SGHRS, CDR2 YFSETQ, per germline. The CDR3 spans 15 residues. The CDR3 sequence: CASSVTGLSAHEQYF. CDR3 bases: TGCGCCAGCAGCGTCACAGGGTTATCGGCCCACGAGCAGTACTTC.

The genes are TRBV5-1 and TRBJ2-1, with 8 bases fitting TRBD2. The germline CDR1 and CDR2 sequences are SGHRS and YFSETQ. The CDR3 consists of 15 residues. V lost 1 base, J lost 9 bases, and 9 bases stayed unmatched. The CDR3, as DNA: TGCGCCAGCAGCTTGAACCCAGCGGGAGCTAGTGAGCAGTTCTTC. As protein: CASSLNPAGASEQFF.

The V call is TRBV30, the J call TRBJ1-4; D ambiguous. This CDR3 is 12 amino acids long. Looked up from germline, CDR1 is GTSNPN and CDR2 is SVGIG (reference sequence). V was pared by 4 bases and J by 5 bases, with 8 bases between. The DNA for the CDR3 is TGTGCCTGGATGAGAGGAAATGAAAAACTGTTTTTT. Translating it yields CAWMRGNEKLFF. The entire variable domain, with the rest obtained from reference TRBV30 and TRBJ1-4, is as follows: SQTIHQWPATLVQPVGSPLSLECTVEGTSNPNLYWYRQAAGRGLQLLFYSVGIGQISSEVPQNLSASRPQDRQFILSSKKLLLSDSGFYLCAWMRGNEKLFFGSGTQLSVL.

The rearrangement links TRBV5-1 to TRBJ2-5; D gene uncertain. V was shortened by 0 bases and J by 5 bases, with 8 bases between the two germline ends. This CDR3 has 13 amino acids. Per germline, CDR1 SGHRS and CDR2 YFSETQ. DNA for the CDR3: TGCGCCAGCAGCTTGGCCCTATCGGAGACCCAGTACTTC. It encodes CASSLALSETQYF.

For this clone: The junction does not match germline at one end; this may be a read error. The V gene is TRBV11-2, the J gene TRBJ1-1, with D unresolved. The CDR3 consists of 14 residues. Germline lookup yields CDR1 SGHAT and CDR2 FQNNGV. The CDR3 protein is CASSLDMTVPEAFF. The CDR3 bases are TGTGCCAGCAGCTTAGATATGACGGTACCTGAGGCTTTCTTT.